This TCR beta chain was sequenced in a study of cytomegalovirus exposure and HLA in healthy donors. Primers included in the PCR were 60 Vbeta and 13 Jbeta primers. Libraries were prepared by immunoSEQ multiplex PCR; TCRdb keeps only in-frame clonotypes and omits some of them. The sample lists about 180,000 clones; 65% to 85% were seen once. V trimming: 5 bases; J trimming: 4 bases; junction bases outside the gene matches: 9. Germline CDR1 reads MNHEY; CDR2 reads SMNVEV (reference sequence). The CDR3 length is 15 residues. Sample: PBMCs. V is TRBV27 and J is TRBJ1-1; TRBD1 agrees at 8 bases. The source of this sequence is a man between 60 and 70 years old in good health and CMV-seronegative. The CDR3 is CASSRLGQVSTEAFF. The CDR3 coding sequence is TGTGCCAGCAGTCGACTGGGACAGGTGAGCACTGAAGCTTTCTTT.